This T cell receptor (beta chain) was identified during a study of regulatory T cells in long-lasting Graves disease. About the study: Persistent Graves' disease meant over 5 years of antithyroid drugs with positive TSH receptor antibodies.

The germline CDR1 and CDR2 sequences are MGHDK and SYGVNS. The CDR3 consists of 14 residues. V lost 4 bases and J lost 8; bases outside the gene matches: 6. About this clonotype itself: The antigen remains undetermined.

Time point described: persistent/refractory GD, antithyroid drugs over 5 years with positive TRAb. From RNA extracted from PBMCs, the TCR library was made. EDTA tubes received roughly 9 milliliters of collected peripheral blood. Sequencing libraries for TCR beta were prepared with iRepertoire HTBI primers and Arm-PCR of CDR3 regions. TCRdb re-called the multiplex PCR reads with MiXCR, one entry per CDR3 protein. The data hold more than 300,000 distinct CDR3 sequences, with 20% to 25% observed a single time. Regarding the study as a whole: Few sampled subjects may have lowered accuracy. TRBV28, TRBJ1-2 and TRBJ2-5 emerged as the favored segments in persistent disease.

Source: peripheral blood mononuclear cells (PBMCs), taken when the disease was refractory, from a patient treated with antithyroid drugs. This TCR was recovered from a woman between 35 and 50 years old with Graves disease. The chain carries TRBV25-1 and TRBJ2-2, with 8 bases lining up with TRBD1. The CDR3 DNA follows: TGTGCCAGCAGTGCCAGGACAGGGAGTGGGGAGCTGTTTTTT. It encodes CASSARTGSGELFF.